This T cell receptor beta chain was recovered during a study of blood T cell repertoires in COVID-19. TCRdb's copy holds only in-frame clones and misses some; the assay was immunoSEQ multiplex PCR. The table records 160,000 or so clones, around 84% of them present only once. J was trimmed by 3 bases and V by 7 bases; bases with no gene match: 7. Germline CDR1 and CDR2: LNHDA and SQIVND (reference sequence). The CDR3 has 14 residues. The chain is built from TRBV19 and TRBJ2-7; 9 bases agree with TRBD1. The sequencing sample was made of PBMCs or T cells enriched from blood (not recorded which). This clonotype was sampled from a woman in her 50s who had recovered from COVID-19. Written as DNA, the CDR3 is TGTGCCAGTAAGAAAGGGACAGGGAACTACGAGCAGTACTTC. Its protein product is CASKKGTGNYEQYF.